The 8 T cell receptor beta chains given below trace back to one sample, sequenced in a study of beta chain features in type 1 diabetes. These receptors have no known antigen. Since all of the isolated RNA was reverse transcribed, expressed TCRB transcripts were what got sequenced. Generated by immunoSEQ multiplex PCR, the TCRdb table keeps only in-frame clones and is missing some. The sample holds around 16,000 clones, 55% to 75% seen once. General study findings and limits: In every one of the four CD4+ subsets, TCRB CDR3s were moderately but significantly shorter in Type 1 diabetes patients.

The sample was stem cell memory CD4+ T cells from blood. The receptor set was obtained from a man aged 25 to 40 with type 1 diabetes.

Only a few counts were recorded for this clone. The CDR3: CASSLVLNSYNEQFF. The DNA of the CDR3 is TGCGCCAGCAGCTTGGTACTGAATTCCTACAATGAGCAGTTCTTC. The rearrangement links TRBV5-1 to TRBJ2-1; no firm D call. Per germline, CDR1 SGHRS and CDR2 YFSETQ. V was clipped by 0 bases and J by 1 base, with 8 bases between them. The CDR3 is made up of 15 amino acids. Combining the CDR3 with reference TRBV5-1 and TRBJ2-1 gives the whole variable domain KAGVTQTPRYLIKTRGQQVTLSCSPISGHRSVSWYQQTPGQGLQFLFEYFSETQRNKGNFPGRFSGRQFSNSRSEMNVSTLELGDSALYLCASSLVLNSYNEQFFGPGTRLTVL.

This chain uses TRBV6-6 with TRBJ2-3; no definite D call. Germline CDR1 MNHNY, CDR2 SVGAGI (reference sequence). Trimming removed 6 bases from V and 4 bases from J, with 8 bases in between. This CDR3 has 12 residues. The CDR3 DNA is TGTGCCAGCAGCCCCAGTGCAGATACGCAGTATTTT. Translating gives CASSPSADTQYF.

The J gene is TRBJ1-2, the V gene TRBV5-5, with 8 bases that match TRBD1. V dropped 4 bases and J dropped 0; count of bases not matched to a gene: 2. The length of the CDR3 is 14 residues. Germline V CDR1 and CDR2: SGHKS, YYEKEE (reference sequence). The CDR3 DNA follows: TGTGCCAGCAGCCCGGGACAGGCTAACTATGGCTACACCTTC. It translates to CASSPGQANYGYTF.

Here the CDR3 DNA reads TGTGCCATCGGGGAGCAGCGGGCAGAGACCCAGTACTTC. Translated: CAIGEQRAETQYF. The rearrangement uses TRBV10-3 and TRBJ2-5, with D tentatively TRBD2 (6 bases). Germline assignment: CDR1 ENHRY and CDR2 SYGVKD. With 8 bases removed from V and 4 bases from J, the gap between germline ends came to 14 bases. The CDR3 contains 13 residues.

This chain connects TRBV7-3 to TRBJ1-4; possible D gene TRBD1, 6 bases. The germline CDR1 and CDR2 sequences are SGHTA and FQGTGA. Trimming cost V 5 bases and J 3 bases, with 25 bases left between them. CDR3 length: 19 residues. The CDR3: CASSTNKRDTNKSNEKLFF. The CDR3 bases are TGTGCCAGCAGCACAAACAAACGGGACACCAACAAGTCTAATGAAAAACTGTTTTTT.

The CDR3 bases are TGTGCCAGCAGCTTAGGTACTGACTATGGCTACACCTTC. It translates to CASSLGTDYGYTF. This rearrangement joins TRBV11-2 to TRBJ1-2; D remains unclear. Germline V gene data show CDR1 as SGHAT and CDR2 as FQNNGV. The CDR3 has 13 residues. The V gene lost 1 base and the J gene lost 3 bases, with 6 bases spanning the gap.

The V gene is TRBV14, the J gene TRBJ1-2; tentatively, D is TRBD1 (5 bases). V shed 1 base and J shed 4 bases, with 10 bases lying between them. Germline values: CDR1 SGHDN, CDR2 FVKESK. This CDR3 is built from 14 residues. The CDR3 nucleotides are TGTGCCAGCAGCCAAGGGACATTTGGCTATGGCTACACCTTC. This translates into CASSQGTFGYGYTF.

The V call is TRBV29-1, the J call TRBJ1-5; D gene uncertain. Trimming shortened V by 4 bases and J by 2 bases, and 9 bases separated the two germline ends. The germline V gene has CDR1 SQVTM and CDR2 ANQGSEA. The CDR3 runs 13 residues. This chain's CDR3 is CSVGWRGNQPQHF. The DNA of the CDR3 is TGCAGCGTTGGGTGGCGGGGCAATCAGCCCCAGCATTTT.